The 14 T cell receptor beta chains below all came from one sample that was sequenced in a study of regulatory and conventional T cells in RAG deficiency. The table came from immunoSEQ multiplex PCR; TCRdb's copy has only in-frame clones and leaves some out. The repertoire holds 34,000 or so clones, with around nine tenths as singletons. The same data also contributed to another study, on regulatory T cells. That work contributes: The primer mix had 52 TRBV and 13 TRBJ primers.

Sequencing was carried out using CD8+ T cells sorted from blood. Source of these receptors: a human donor in good health.

The rearrangement uses TRBV6-1 and TRBJ2-3, with 8 nucleotides matching TRBD2. The V segment lost 10 bases and the J segment 4 bases; nucleotides outside the gene matches: 10. This CDR3 spans 14 amino acids. Germline CDR1 MNHNS, CDR2 SASEGT. The CDR3: CATGGSGGPDTQYF. In DNA form, the CDR3 reads TGTGCCACCGGGGGAAGCGGGGGCCCAGATACGCAGTATTTT.

Only a few counts were recorded for this clone. This chain uses TRBV7-9 with TRBJ2-6; D perhaps matches TRBD1 (6 bases). Between the trimmed V and J ends, which lost 6 bases and 5 bases, there was a span of 17 bases. The CDR3 has 16 residues. Germline-derived CDR1 and CDR2 are SEHNR and FQNEAQ (reference sequence). The CDR3 is CASRPRDISRANVLTF. The DNA of the CDR3 is TGTGCCAGCAGGCCCCGGGACATCTCCCGGGCCAACGTCCTGACTTTC.

This chain links TRBV4-2 with TRBJ1-1; the D is unclear. Germline values: CDR1 LGHNA, CDR2 YNFKEQ. The CDR3 consists of 15 residues. V gave up 1 base and J gave up 0 bases, with 9 bases separating them. CDR3 sequence reads: CASSQARELNTEAFF. As DNA, the CDR3 is TGTGCCAGCAGCCAAGCGCGAGAGCTGAACACTGAAGCTTTCTTT.

The chain joins TRBV27 to TRBJ2-3; TRBD1 matches 8 bases. The CDR3 is 16 residues long. V was pared by 3 bases and J by 4 bases, with 9 bases of the junction left unmatched. Germline V gene sequence: CDR1 MNHEY, CDR2 SMNVEV (reference sequence). The CDR3: CASSLQGAQEADTQYF. DNA of the CDR3: TGTGCCAGCAGTTTGCAGGGGGCGCAGGAGGCAGATACGCAGTATTTT.

The chain joins TRBV19 to TRBJ2-7; 11 bases line up with TRBD1. J lost 5 bases, V lost 10 bases, and 10 bases had no gene match. Per the germline V gene, CDR1 is LNHDA and CDR2 is SQIVND (reference sequence). CDR3 length: 14 residues. CDR3 nucleotide sequence: TGTGCCACTCAGAGGACAGGGGGCATCAACGAGCAGTACTTC. Amino acids: CATQRTGGINEQYF. The variable domain in full, with the rest retrieved from reference TRBV19 and TRBJ2-7, is DGGITQSPKYLFRKEGQNVTLSCEQNLNHDAMYWYRQDPGQGLRLIYYSQIVNDFQKGDIAEGYSVSREKKESFPLTVTSAQKNPTAFYLCATQRTGGINEQYFGPGTRLTVT.

The chain joins TRBV9 to TRBJ1-1; TRBD1 matches at 7 bases. Trimming removed 2 bases from V and 0 bases from J; junction bases left unmatched: 10. The germline V gene encodes CDR1 SGDLS and CDR2 YYNGEE. The CDR3 is 17 residues long. Written as DNA, the CDR3 is TGTGCCAGCAGCGTCGGCAGGGGGATTTCCGTGAACACTGAAGCTTTCTTT. This sequence encodes CASSVGRGISVNTEAFF. The entire variable domain, with the rest obtained from reference TRBV9 and TRBJ1-1, is as follows: DSGVTQTPKHLITATGQRVTLRCSPRSGDLSVYWYQQSLDQGLQFLIQYYNGEERAKGNILERFSAQQFPDLHSELNLSSLELGDSALYFCASSVGRGISVNTEAFFGQGTRLTVV.

This clone was seen a few times. The chain couples TRBV6-1 to TRBJ1-5; D unclear. The CDR3 loop spans 15 amino acids. Germline values: CDR1 MNHNS, CDR2 SASEGT. The ends were cut back, 3 bases at V and 5 bases at J, with 14 bases in the middle. CDR3: CASSDPGFSHQPQHF. CDR3 nucleotide sequence: TGTGCCAGCAGTGACCCCGGTTTTTCTCATCAGCCCCAGCATTTT.

This chain connects TRBV6-1 to TRBJ1-2; D remains ambiguous. Germline CDR1 reads MNHNS; CDR2 reads SASEGT. V lost 6 bases and J 3 bases, leaving 11 bases between the germline ends. There are 13 residues in the CDR3. CDR3 sequence reads: CASRRAADYGYTF. The CDR3, as DNA: TGTGCCAGCAGGCGAGCGGCGGACTATGGCTACACCTTC.

This rearrangement joins TRBV27 to TRBJ1-1, with D maybe TRBD1 (5 bases). The V end was cut by 5 bases, the J end by 5 bases, with 12 bases between. CDR3 length: 13 amino acids. Germline V gene lookup returns CDR1 MNHEY and CDR2 SMNVEV (reference sequence). CDR3 sequence (DNA): TGTGCCAGCAGTCCCAGGGAGGGGACTGAAGCTTTCTTT. Translating gives CASSPREGTEAFF.

This chain joins TRBV29-1 and TRBJ2-3, with 10 bases lining up with TRBD1. The CDR3 is 13 amino acids. The germline V gene has CDR1 SQVTM and CDR2 ANQGSEA. The trim removed 7 bases at V and 3 bases at J, leaving 4 bases unmatched. The CDR3 nucleotides read TGCAGCGGGGGACAGGGGACTACAGATACGCAGTATTTT. As protein: CSGGQGTTDTQYF.

The gene calls are TRBV28 and TRBJ1-2; no clear D. The CDR3 has 13 amino acids. In germline, CDR1 is MDHEN, CDR2 SYDVKM. Trimming removed 8 bases at V and 5 bases at J, with 15 bases between. CDR3 bases: TGTGCCAGCCACGGGGTAGATGAATATGGCTACACCTTC. It translates to CASHGVDEYGYTF.

This clone was seen a single time. The gene calls are TRBV19 and TRBJ2-1, with 9 bases fitting TRBD2. The germline V gene has CDR1 LNHDA and CDR2 SQIVND (reference sequence). Trimming at V came to 4 bases and at J to 7 bases, leaving 8 bases not matched to a gene. The CDR3 extends over 15 amino acids. CDR3 DNA sequence: TGTGCCAGTAGTACCTCTAGCGGGGCGGGTAATGAGCAGTTCTTC. It encodes CASSTSSGAGNEQFF.

V gene TRBV9 combines with J gene TRBJ1-1; D remains ambiguous. The CDR3 is 14 residues long. Germline V gives CDR1 SGDLS, CDR2 YYNGEE. Trimming took off 3 bases at V and 1 base at J, with 10 bases between the two ends. The CDR3 DNA is TGTGCCAGCAGCGACACGAAGGGGAACACTGAAGCTTTCTTT. Its protein is CASSDTKGNTEAFF. The full variable domain, completed using reference TRBV9 and TRBJ1-1, is DSGVTQTPKHLITATGQRVTLRCSPRSGDLSVYWYQQSLDQGLQFLIQYYNGEERAKGNILERFSAQQFPDLHSELNLSSLELGDSALYFCASSDTKGNTEAFFGQGTRLTVV.

The rearrangement links TRBV7-8 to TRBJ1-4, with D unresolved. Germline CDR1 SGHVS, CDR2 FQNEAQ. This CDR3 comprises 12 residues. The germline V and J ends were trimmed by 5 bases and 12 bases, with 13 bases remaining between them. CDR3 in DNA: TGTGCCAGCAGCCCCCCCGGGCCCGAACTGTTTTTT. Amino acid sequence: CASSPPGPELFF.